This T cell receptor (beta chain) was sequenced for a study of CD8 T cells in ankylosing spondylitis. Overall study results and limits: Eight highly homologous variants formed a TCR beta motif that appeared characteristic of ankylosing spondylitis blood. Disease-linked clones reportedly concentrated significantly in matched ankylosing spondylitis synovial fluid. Disease-associated clonotypes exhibited CD8+ identity and were relatively infrequent in peripheral blood.

With respect to this clonotype: Its antigen is unknown.

V dropped 6 bases and J dropped 1 base, with 16 bases sitting between them. From germline, CDR1 is MDHEN and CDR2 SYDVKM. The CDR3 sequence is 15 residues long. Each TCR beta library was made by quantitative 5'-RACE that incorporated molecular barcodes. TCRdb used MiXCR to reprocess the 5' RACE reads, holding one entry per CDR3 protein. The repertoire holds about 33,000 distinct CDR3 sequences, with under 15% as singletons. The TCR sequence derives from a male donor with ankylosing spondylitis. Sequenced material: synovial fluid, either unsorted or a sorted T cell fraction (not recorded which). This sequence joins TRBV28 and TRBJ2-7; possibly TRBD1 for D (6 bases). This chain's CDR3 is CASSRNPTGSYEQYF. CDR3 in DNA: TGTGCCAGCAGCCGGAACCCAACAGGGTCCTACGAGCAGTACTTC. Complete variable domain (other parts from reference TRBV28 and TRBJ2-7): DVKVTQSSRYLVKRTGEKVFLECVQDMDHENMFWYRQDPGLGLRLIYFSYDVKMKEKGDIPEGYSVSREKKERFSLILESASTNQTSMYLCASSRNPTGSYEQYFGPGTRLTVT.